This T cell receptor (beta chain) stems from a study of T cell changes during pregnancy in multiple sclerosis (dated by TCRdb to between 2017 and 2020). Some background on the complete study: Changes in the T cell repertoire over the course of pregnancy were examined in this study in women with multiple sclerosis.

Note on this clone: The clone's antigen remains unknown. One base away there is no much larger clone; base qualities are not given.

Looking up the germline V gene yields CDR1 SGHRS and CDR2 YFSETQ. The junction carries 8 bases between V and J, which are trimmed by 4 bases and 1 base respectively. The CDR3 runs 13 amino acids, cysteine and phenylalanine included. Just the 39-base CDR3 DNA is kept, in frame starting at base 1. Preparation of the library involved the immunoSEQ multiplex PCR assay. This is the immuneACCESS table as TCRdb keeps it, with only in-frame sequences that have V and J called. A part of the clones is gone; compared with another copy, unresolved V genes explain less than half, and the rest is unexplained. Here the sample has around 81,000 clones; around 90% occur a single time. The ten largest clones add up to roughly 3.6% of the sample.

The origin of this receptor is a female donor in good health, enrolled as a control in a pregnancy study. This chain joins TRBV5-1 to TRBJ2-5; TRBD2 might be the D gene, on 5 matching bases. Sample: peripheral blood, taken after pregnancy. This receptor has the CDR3 CASSPGVQETQYF. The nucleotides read TGCGCCAGCAGCCCCGGGGTCCAAGAGACCCAGTACTTC.